This TCR beta chain comes out of a study of CD8 T cells in ankylosing spondylitis. General study findings and limits: Reported data indicate significant enrichment of disease-linked clones within matched ankylosing spondylitis synovial fluid. It appeared that ankylosing spondylitis blood was characterized by a TCR beta motif of roughly 8 highly homologous variants.

Quantitative molecular-barcoded 5'-RACE generated the TCR beta libraries. TCRdb reanalysed the 5' RACE reads using MiXCR and keeps one entry per CDR3 protein. The top ten clones hold around 2% of a sample with around 75,000 distinct CDR3 sequences, 5.3% of them seen once. V trimming: 0 bases; J trimming: 10 bases; junction bases outside the gene matches: 12. The CDR3 runs to 15 residues. The germline V gene encodes CDR1 MNHEY and CDR2 SVGAGI. In its sample, this clonotype was seen many times. Its antigen is not identified. The sample taken for sequencing was blood, either unsorted or a sorted T cell fraction (not recorded which). V gene TRBV6-5 combines with J gene TRBJ2-7; TRBD1 matches at 7 bases. The TCR comes from a male donor with ankylosing spondylitis or in good health (not recorded which). The CDR3 protein is CASSYSSGEGAQQYF. The CDR3 region has the DNA TGTGCCAGCAGTTACTCGAGCGGTGAGGGGGCGCAACAGTACTTC.